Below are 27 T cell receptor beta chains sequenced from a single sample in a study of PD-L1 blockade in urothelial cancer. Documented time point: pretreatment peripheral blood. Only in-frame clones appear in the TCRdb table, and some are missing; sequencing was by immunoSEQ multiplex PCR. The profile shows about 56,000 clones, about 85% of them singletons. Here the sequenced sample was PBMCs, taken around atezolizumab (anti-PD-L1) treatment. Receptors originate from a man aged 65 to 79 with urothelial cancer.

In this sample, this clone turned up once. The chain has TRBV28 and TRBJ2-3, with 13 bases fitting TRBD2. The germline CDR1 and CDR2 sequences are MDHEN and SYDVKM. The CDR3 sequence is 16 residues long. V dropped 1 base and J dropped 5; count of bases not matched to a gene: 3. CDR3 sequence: CASSLSRLAGGDTQYF. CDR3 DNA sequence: TGTGCCAGCAGTTTATCCAGACTAGCGGGAGGAGATACGCAGTATTTT. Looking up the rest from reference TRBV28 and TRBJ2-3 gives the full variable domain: DVKVTQSSRYLVKRTGEKVFLECVQDMDHENMFWYRQDPGLGLRLIYFSYDVKMKEKGDIPEGYSVSREKKERFSLILESASTNQTSMYLCASSLSRLAGGDTQYFGPGTRLTVL.

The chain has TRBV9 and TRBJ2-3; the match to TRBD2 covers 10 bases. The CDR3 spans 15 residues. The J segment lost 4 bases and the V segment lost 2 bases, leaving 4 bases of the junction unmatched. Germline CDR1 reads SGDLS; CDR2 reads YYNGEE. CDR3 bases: TGTGCCAGCAGCGTGGGGACTAGCGAAGCAGATACGCAGTATTTT. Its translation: CASSVGTSEADTQYF.

The CDR3 protein is CAISELQGRGAEAFF. The DNA for the CDR3 is TGTGCCATCAGTGAGTTACAGGGCCGGGGCGCTGAAGCTTTCTTT. The chain has TRBV10-3 and TRBJ1-1, with D possibly matching TRBD1 (6 bases). The germline V gene encodes CDR1 ENHRY and CDR2 SYGVKD. The CDR3 sequence is 15 residues long. Trimming removed 1 base from V and 6 bases from J, with 15 bases in between.

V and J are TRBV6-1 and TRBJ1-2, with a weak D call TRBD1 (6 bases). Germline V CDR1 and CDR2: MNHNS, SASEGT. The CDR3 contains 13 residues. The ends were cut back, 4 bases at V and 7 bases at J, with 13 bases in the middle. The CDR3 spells CASSVTGMSGYTF. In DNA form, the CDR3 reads TGTGCCAGCAGTGTTACAGGGATGAGTGGCTACACCTTC.

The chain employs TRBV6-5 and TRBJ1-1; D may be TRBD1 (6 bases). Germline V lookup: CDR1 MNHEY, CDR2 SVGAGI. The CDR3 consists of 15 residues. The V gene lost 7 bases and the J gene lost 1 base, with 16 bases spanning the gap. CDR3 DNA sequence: TGTGCCAGCAACCCAGGAAGGGGACAGAACACTGAAGCTTTCTTT. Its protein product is CASNPGRGQNTEAFF.

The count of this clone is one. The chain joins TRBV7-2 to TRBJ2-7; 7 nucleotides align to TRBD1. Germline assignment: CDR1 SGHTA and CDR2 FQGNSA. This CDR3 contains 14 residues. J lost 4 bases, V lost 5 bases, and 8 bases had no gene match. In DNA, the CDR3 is TGTGCCAGCAGCGACGGGACAGCTTCTTACGAGCAGTACTTC. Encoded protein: CASSDGTASYEQYF.

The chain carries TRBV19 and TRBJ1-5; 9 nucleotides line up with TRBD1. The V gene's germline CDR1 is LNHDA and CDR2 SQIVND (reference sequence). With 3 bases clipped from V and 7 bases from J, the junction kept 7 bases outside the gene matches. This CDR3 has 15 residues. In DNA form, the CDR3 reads TGTGCCAGTAGTATCGGGGGACAGGGTGGACAGCCCCAGCATTTT. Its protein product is CASSIGGQGGQPQHF.

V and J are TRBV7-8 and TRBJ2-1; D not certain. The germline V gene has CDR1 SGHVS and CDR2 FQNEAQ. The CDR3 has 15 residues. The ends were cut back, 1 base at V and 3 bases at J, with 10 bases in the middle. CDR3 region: CASSLEAVFYNEQFF. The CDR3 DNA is TGTGCCAGCAGCTTAGAGGCGGTCTTCTACAATGAGCAGTTCTTC.

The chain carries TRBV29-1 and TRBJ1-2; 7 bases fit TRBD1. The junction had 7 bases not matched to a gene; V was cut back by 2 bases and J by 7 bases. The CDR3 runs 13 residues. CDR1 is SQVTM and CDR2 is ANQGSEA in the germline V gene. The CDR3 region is CSVERQGVGGYTF. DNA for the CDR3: TGCAGCGTTGAACGACAGGGAGTGGGTGGCTACACCTTC.

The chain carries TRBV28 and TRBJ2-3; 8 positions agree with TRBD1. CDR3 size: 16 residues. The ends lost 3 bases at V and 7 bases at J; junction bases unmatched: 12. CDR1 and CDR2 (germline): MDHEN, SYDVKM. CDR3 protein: CASSLRGTGSYYTQYF. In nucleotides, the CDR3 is TGTGCCAGCAGTTTGCGAGGGACAGGTTCTTATTATACGCAGTATTTT.

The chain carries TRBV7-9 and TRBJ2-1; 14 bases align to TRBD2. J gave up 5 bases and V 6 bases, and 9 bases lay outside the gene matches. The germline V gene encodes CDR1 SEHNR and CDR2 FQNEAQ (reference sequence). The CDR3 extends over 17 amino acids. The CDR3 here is CASRWTSGRPTDNEQFF. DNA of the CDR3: TGTGCCAGCAGATGGACTAGCGGGAGGCCAACGGACAATGAGCAGTTCTTC.

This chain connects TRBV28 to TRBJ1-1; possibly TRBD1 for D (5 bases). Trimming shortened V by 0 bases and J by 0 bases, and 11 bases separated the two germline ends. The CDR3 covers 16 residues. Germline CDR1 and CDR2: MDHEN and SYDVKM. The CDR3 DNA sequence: TGTGCCAGCAGTTTATGGTGGGGGGGTATGAACACTGAAGCTTTCTTT. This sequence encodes CASSLWWGGMNTEAFF.

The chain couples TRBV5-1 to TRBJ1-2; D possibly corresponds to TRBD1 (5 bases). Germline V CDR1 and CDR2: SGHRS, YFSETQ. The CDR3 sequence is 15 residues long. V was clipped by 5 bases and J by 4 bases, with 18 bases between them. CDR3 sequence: CASSSGEGWAYGYTF. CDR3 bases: TGCGCCAGCAGTTCCGGGGAGGGGTGGGCCTATGGCTACACCTTC.

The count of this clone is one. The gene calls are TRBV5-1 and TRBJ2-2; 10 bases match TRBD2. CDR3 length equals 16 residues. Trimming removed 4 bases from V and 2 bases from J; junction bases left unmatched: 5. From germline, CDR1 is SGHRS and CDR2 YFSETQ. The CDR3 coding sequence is TGCGCCAGCAGCAAAACTAGCGGGGTTAACACCGGGGAGCTGTTTTTT. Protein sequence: CASSKTSGVNTGELFF. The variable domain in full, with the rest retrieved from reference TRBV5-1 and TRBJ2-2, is KAGVTQTPRYLIKTRGQQVTLSCSPISGHRSVSWYQQTPGQGLQFLFEYFSETQRNKGNFPGRFSGRQFSNSRSEMNVSTLELGDSALYLCASSKTSGVNTGELFFGEGSRLTVL.

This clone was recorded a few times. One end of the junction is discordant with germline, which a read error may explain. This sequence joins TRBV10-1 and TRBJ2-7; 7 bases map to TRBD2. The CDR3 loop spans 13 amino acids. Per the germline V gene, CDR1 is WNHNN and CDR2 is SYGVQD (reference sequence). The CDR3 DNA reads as TGCGCCAGCAGTGAGTCGATAGCGGGTAAAAGGAAGTTC. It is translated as CASSESIAGKRKF.

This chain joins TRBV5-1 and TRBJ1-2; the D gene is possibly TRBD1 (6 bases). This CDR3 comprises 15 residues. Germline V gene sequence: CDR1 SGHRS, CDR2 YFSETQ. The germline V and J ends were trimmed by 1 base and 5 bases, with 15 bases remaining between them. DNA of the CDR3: TGCGCCAGCAGCTTGAGTTTGGGGGCGAGGTATGGCTACACCTTC. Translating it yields CASSLSLGARYGYTF. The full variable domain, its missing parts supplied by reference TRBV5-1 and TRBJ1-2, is KAGVTQTPRYLIKTRGQQVTLSCSPISGHRSVSWYQQTPGQGLQFLFEYFSETQRNKGNFPGRFSGRQFSNSRSEMNVSTLELGDSALYLCASSLSLGARYGYTFGSGTRLTVV.

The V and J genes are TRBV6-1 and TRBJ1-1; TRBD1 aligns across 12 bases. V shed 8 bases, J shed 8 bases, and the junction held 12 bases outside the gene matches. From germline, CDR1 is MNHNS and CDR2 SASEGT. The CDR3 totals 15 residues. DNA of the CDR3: TGTGCCAGCCAACCGGGACAGGGGGCGCGATCCGAAGCTTTCTTT. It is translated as CASQPGQGARSEAFF.

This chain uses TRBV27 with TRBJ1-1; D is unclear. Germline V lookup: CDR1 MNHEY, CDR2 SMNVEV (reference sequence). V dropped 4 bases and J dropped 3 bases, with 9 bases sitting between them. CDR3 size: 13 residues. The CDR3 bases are TGTGCCAGCAGTTCAACAGTAGACACTGAAGCTTTCTTT. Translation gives CASSSTVDTEAFF.

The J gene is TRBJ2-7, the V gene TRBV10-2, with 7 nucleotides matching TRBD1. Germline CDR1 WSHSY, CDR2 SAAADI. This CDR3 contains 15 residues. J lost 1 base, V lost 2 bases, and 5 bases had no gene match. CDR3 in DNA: TGCGCCAGCAGTGAGCCGTTGACAGGGTCCTACGAGCAGTACTTC. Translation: CASSEPLTGSYEQYF.

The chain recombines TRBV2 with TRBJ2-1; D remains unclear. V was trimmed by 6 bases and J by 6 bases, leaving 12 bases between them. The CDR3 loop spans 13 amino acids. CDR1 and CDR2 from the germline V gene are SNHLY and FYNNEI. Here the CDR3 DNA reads TGTGCCAGCAGAGGAGCTGCCCCCAATGAGCAGTTCTTC. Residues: CASRGAAPNEQFF.

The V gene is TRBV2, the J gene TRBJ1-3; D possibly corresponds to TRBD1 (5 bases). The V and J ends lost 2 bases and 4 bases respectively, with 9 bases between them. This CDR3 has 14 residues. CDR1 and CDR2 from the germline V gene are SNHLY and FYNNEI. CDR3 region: CASSESRQGNTIYF. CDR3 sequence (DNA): TGTGCCAGCAGTGAATCTCGACAGGGAAACACCATATATTTT.

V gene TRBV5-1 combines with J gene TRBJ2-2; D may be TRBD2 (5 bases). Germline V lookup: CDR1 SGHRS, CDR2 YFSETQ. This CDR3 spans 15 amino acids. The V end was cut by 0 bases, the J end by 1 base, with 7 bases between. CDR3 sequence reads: CASSLVAGNTGELFF. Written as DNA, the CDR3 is TGCGCCAGCAGCTTGGTCGCGGGGAACACCGGGGAGCTGTTTTTT.

The CDR3, as DNA: TGTGCCAGCAGTTTTCACCCCACAGGGTACGAGCAGTACTTC. Its translation is CASSFHPTGYEQYF. The V gene is TRBV27, the J gene TRBJ2-7; tentative D call: TRBD1 (6 bases). V was cut by 3 bases and J by 4 bases, with 13 bases left in between. The CDR3 length is 14 residues. Germline assignment: CDR1 MNHEY and CDR2 SMNVEV (reference sequence).

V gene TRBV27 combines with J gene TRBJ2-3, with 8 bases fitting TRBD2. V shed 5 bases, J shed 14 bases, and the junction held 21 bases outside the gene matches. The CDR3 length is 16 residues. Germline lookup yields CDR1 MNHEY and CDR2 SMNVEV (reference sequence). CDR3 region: CASSPLGLGVGRYAYF. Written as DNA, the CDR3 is TGTGCCAGCAGTCCACTGGGACTAGGAGTGGGCAGATACGCGTATTTT.

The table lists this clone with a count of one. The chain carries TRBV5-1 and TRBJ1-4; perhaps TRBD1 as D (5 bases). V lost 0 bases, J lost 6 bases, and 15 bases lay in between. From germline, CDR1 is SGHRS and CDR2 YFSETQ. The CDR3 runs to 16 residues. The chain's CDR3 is CASSLDTGGEYEKLFF. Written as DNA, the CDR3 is TGCGCCAGCAGCTTGGACACAGGCGGGGAGTATGAAAAACTGTTTTTT.

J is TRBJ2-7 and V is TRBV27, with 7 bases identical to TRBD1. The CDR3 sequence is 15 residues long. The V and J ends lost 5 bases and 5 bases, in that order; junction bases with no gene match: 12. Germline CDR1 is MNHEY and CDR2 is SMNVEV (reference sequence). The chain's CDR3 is CASSTRQGGSNEQYF. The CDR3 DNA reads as TGTGCCAGCAGTACGAGACAGGGTGGGTCCAACGAGCAGTACTTC.

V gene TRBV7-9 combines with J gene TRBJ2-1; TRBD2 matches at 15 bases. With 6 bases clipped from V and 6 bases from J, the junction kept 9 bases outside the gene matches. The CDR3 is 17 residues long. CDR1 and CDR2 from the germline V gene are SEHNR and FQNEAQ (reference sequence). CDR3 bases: TGTGCCAGCAGTTTATCCCCGGGACTAGCGGGAGGCAATGAGCAGTTCTTC. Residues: CASSLSPGLAGGNEQFF.